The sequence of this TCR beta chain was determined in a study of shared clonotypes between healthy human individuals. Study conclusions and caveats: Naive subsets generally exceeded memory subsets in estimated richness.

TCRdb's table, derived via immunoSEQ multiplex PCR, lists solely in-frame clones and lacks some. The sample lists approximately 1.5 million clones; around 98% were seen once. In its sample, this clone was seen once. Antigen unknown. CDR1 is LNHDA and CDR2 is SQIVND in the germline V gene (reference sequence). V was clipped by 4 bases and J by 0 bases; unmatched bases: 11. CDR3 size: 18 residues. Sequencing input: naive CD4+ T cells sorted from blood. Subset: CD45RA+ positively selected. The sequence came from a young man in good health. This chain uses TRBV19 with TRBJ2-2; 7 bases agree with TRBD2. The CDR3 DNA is TGTGCCAGTAGTAATTTTTTTCACGGGGGGACGAACACCGGGGAGCTGTTTTTT. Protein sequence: CASSNFFHGGTNTGELFF.